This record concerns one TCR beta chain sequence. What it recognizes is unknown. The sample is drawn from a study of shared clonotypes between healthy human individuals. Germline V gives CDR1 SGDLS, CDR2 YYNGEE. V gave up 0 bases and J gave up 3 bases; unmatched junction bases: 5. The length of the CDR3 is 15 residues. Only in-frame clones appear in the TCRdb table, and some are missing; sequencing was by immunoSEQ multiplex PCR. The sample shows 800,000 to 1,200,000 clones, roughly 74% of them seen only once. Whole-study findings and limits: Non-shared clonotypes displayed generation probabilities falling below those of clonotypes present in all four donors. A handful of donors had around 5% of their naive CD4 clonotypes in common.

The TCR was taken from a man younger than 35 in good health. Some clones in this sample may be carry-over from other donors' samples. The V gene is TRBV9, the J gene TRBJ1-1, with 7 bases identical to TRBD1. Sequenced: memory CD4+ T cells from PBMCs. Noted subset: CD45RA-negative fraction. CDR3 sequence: CASSVVSQGDTEAFF. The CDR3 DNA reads TGTGCCAGCAGCGTAGTATCGCAGGGGGACACTGAAGCTTTCTTT.